These 29 T cell receptor beta chains were all obtained from the same sample, sequenced in a study of blood T cell repertoires in COVID-19. Profiled with immunoSEQ multiplex PCR; TCRdb holds only in-frame clones, not every one. The sample shows 65,000 to 80,000 clones, around 86% of them seen only once. What was sequenced was peripheral blood. The origin of the receptors is a human donor in a cohort sampled during active COVID-19.

V and J are TRBV28 and TRBJ1-5; D gene uncertain. V was shortened by 6 bases and J by 7 bases, with 7 bases between the two germline ends. Germline-derived CDR1 and CDR2 are MDHEN and SYDVKM. CDR3 length: 11 amino acids. CDR3 region: CASSKSQPQHF. CDR3 in DNA: TGTGCCAGCAGCAAATCCCAGCCCCAGCATTTT.

The chain uses TRBV28 and TRBJ1-5; 7 nucleotides agree with TRBD1. Germline V lookup: CDR1 MDHEN, CDR2 SYDVKM. J gave up 6 bases and V 5 bases, and 10 bases lay outside the gene matches. The CDR3 has 15 amino acids. CDR3 in amino acids: CASSPFDRVGQPQHF. DNA for the CDR3: TGTGCCAGCAGTCCGTTTGACAGGGTGGGTCAGCCCCAGCATTTT.

This clone was found once. The rearrangement joins TRBV2 to TRBJ2-7; weak D call: TRBD1 (5 bases). V was cut by 2 bases and J by 6 bases, with 8 bases left in between. The germline gives CDR1 SNHLY, CDR2 FYNNEI. There are 12 residues in the CDR3. CDR3 bases: TGTGCCAGCAGTGAACAGGGCTCCGAGCAGTACTTC. The encoded protein is CASSEQGSEQYF.

In this sample, this clone turned up a few times. This sequence joins TRBV12-3 or TRBV12-4 and TRBJ2-2; D is ambiguous. The CDR3 is 13 residues long. Trimming removed 6 bases at V and 5 bases at J, with 10 bases between. Here the CDR3 reads CASSTQVTGELFF. CDR3 nucleotides: TGTGCCAGCAGCACTCAGGTTACCGGGGAGCTGTTTTTT.

This chain joins TRBV3-1 (or the pseudogene TRBV3-2) and TRBJ1-4; 10 bases line up with TRBD1. The CDR3 spans 16 residues. V was pared by 3 bases and J by 8 bases, with 9 bases of the junction left unmatched. Germline CDR1 LGHDT, CDR2 YNNKEL (reference sequence). The CDR3 region is CASSHLPGQGKEKLFF. In DNA form, the CDR3 reads TGTGCCAGCAGCCACTTACCGGGACAGGGGAAGGAAAAACTGTTTTTT.

This rearrangement joins TRBV7-9 to TRBJ2-5, with D perhaps matching TRBD2 (5 bases). Germline assignment: CDR1 SEHNR and CDR2 FQNEAQ (reference sequence). With 0 bases removed from V and 2 bases from J, the gap between germline ends came to 10 bases. The length of the CDR3 is 15 residues. The CDR3 loop reads CASSLARRRQETQYF. The CDR3 nucleotides read TGTGCCAGCAGCTTAGCGCGGAGGAGGCAAGAGACCCAGTACTTC.

This chain connects TRBV30 to TRBJ2-5; D is uncertain. Germline V gene data show CDR1 as GTSNPN and CDR2 as SVGIG (reference sequence). The V and J ends lost 4 bases and 1 base respectively, with 4 bases between them. The CDR3 runs 11 residues. CDR3 sequence: CAWTSQETQYF. The CDR3 DNA sequence: TGTGCCTGGACTAGCCAAGAGACCCAGTACTTC.

This chain links TRBV6-6 with TRBJ2-1; D is ambiguous. The germline V gene encodes CDR1 MNHNY and CDR2 SVGAGI (reference sequence). The CDR3 contains 13 residues. The germline V and J ends were trimmed by 8 bases and 7 bases, with 15 bases remaining between them. For the CDR3, the DNA is TGTGCCAGCCGTCCGATAGCAGTAAATGAGCAGTTCTTC. Translating gives CASRPIAVNEQFF.

CDR3 amino acids: CSARGGRPSSYNSPLHF. CDR3 bases: TGCAGCGCCAGAGGAGGACGGCCGAGCTCCTATAATTCACCCCTCCACTTT. V usage is TRBV29-1 and J usage is TRBJ1-6; D not certain. CDR1 is SQVTM and CDR2 is ANQGSEA in the germline V gene. The germline V and J ends were trimmed by 7 bases and 0 bases, with 19 bases remaining between them. CDR3 length equals 17 residues. The full variable domain, completed using reference TRBV29-1 and TRBJ1-6, is SAVISQKPSRDICQRGTSLTIQCQVDSQVTMMFWYRQQPGQSLTLIATANQGSEATYESGFVIDKFPISRPNLTFSTLTVSNMSPEDSSIYLCSARGGRPSSYNSPLHFGNGTRLTVT.

V gene TRBV27 combines with J gene TRBJ1-3; D not certain. V was clipped by 2 bases and J by 0 bases, with 8 bases between them. The CDR3 contains 15 residues. The germline V gene has CDR1 MNHEY and CDR2 SMNVEV (reference sequence). The CDR3 protein is CASSLGRASGNTIYF. The CDR3, as DNA: TGTGCCAGCAGTTTAGGGAGAGCCTCTGGAAACACCATATATTTT.

The V call is TRBV6-5, the J call TRBJ1-3, with D hard to call. V dropped 5 bases and J dropped 0 bases, with 8 bases sitting between them. CDR3 length: 14 amino acids. Germline CDR1 MNHEY, CDR2 SVGAGI. The CDR3 sequence: CASSTDYSGNTIYF. The CDR3 nucleotides read TGTGCCAGCAGTACCGACTACTCTGGAAACACCATATATTTT.

This clone occurred once. This chain links TRBV12-5 with TRBJ1-6; TRBD1 matches 7 bases. The trim removed 2 bases at V and 5 bases at J, leaving 6 bases unmatched. The CDR3 is made up of 16 amino acids. Germline-derived CDR1 and CDR2 are LGHNT and FRNRAP. The CDR3 loop reads CASGLPTTGDNSPLHF. CDR3 nucleotides: TGTGCTAGTGGTTTGCCGACCACAGGGGATAATTCACCCCTCCACTTT.

This clone has more than one count but fewer than ten. The chain joins TRBV4-1 to TRBJ1-2, with a possible D match to TRBD1 (6 bases). The V gene lost 1 base and the J gene lost 8 bases, with 14 bases spanning the gap. Germline V gives CDR1 MGHRA, CDR2 YSYEKL. CDR3 length: 14 residues. CDR3 sequence (DNA): TGCGCCAGCAGCCAAGCGGACAGCCCATGGGGCTACACCTTC. Translation: CASSQADSPWGYTF.

The chain combines TRBV7-9 with TRBJ2-7; 9 bases fit TRBD1. CDR1 SEHNR and CDR2 FQNEAQ come from the germline V gene (reference sequence). The CDR3 contains 17 residues. V lost 0 bases, J lost 2 bases, and 8 bases stayed unmatched. The CDR3 nucleotides read TGTGCCAGCAGCTTAGCGCCACTGGACAGGGGCACCTACGAGCAGTACTTC. Translation: CASSLAPLDRGTYEQYF.

The chain carries TRBV5-1 and TRBJ2-7; TRBD1 might be the D (6 bases). Trimming took off 0 bases at V and 5 bases at J, with 12 bases between the two ends. The CDR3 is 14 amino acids. Germline CDR1 and CDR2: SGHRS and YFSETQ. The CDR3 region has the DNA TGCGCCAGCAGCTTGGAGGGGGAAGAAAACGAGCAGTACTTC. The encoded protein is CASSLEGEENEQYF. The entire variable domain, with the rest obtained from reference TRBV5-1 and TRBJ2-7, is as follows: KAGVTQTPRYLIKTRGQQVTLSCSPISGHRSVSWYQQTPGQGLQFLFEYFSETQRNKGNFPGRFSGRQFSNSRSEMNVSTLELGDSALYLCASSLEGEENEQYFGPGTRLTVT.

This chain joins TRBV2 and TRBJ1-2; the D gene is possibly TRBD1 (6 bases). V lost 6 bases and J lost 1, with 12 bases in between. The V gene's germline CDR1 is SNHLY and CDR2 FYNNEI. The CDR3 is 14 amino acids. As DNA, the CDR3 is TGTGCCAGCAGACGCGGGGGCCTTAACTATGGCTACACCTTC. This codes for CASRRGGLNYGYTF.

In this sample, this clone turned up once. The V and J genes are TRBV10-3 and TRBJ1-6, with D possibly matching TRBD1 (6 bases). Germline assignment: CDR1 ENHRY and CDR2 SYGVKD. The CDR3 loop spans 13 amino acids. Trimming cost V 6 bases and J 10 bases, with 13 bases left between them. The CDR3 coding sequence is TGTGCCATCAGGCAGGGGATGAGGTCACCCCTCCACTTT. It specifies CAIRQGMRSPLHF.

This clone came up a few times. This sequence joins TRBV18 and TRBJ1-5; D gene uncertain. This CDR3 is 13 amino acids long. V gave up 3 bases and J gave up 6 bases, with 9 bases separating them. Germline-derived CDR1 and CDR2 are KGHSH and LQKENI. This CDR3 is CASSPTGGQPQHF. The CDR3 DNA reads TGTGCCAGCTCACCTACGGGAGGTCAGCCCCAGCATTTT.

The chain recombines TRBV19 with TRBJ2-7, with TRBD1 as a possible D gene (7 bases). The V end was cut by 6 bases, the J end by 0 bases, with 15 bases between. The germline CDR1 and CDR2 sequences are LNHDA and SQIVND (reference sequence). CDR3 length: 15 amino acids. The CDR3 sequence: CASSRRGDTSYEQYF. Written as DNA, the CDR3 is TGTGCCAGTAGCCGCAGGGGGGACACCTCCTACGAGCAGTACTTC.

The genes are TRBV5-4 and TRBJ2-3; weak D call: TRBD1 (6 bases). Germline V lookup: CDR1 SGHNT, CDR2 YYREEE (reference sequence). The length of the CDR3 is 15 residues. The V and J ends lost 3 bases and 0 bases respectively, with 11 bases between them. The DNA of the CDR3 is TGTGCCAGCAGCTCGCAAACAGGGAGCACAGATACGCAGTATTTT. Amino acids: CASSSQTGSTDTQYF.

This chain uses TRBV5-4 with TRBJ1-2; D remains unclear. The CDR3 covers 14 residues. V was cut by 2 bases and J by 0 bases, with 8 bases left in between. Germline lookup yields CDR1 SGHNT and CDR2 YYREEE (reference sequence). The CDR3 coding sequence is TGTGCCAGCAGCTTTACGACTTCTAACTATGGCTACACCTTC. Amino acids: CASSFTTSNYGYTF.

The genes are TRBV2 and TRBJ2-1; TRBD1 matches 9 bases. Germline V gene sequence: CDR1 SNHLY, CDR2 FYNNEI. The CDR3 totals 17 residues. The V and J ends lost 5 bases and 0 bases, in that order; junction bases with no gene match: 8. CDR3 region: CASSINRDRVSYNEQFF. CDR3 coding DNA: TGTGCCAGCAGTATAAACAGGGACAGGGTCTCCTACAATGAGCAGTTCTTC.

This clone has a handful of counts. V gene TRBV5-1 combines with J gene TRBJ2-2, with D uncertain. Per germline, CDR1 SGHRS and CDR2 YFSETQ. The V end lost 1 base, the J end lost 0 bases, and 7 bases lay between the germline ends. The CDR3 covers 15 residues. The CDR3 reads CASSLNSANTGELFF. The CDR3 bases are TGCGCCAGCAGCTTGAATTCCGCGAACACCGGGGAGCTGTTTTTT.

This clone was seen a single time. The chain uses TRBV19 and TRBJ1-2; TRBD1 matches at 8 bases. Looked up from germline, CDR1 is LNHDA and CDR2 is SQIVND (reference sequence). This CDR3 region has 15 residues. With 1 base clipped from V and 4 bases from J, the junction kept 5 bases outside the gene matches. The CDR3 protein is CASSIVLQGGYGYTF. The CDR3 region has the DNA TGTGCCAGTAGTATAGTCCTACAGGGGGGCTATGGCTACACCTTC.

This CDR3 is CASSPHGGSTEAFF. The CDR3 region has the DNA TGTGCCAGCTCACCACACGGTGGGAGCACTGAAGCTTTCTTT. The chain joins TRBV18 to TRBJ1-1; D remains ambiguous. The CDR3 loop spans 14 amino acids. CDR1 is KGHSH, CDR2 LQKENI, per germline. V was clipped by 1 base and J by 4 bases, with 10 bases between them.

This chain links TRBV5-1 with TRBJ1-6, with TRBD1 as a possible D gene (6 bases). In germline, CDR1 is SGHRS, CDR2 YFSETQ. V lost 3 bases and J 5 bases, leaving 15 bases between the germline ends. The CDR3 is 16 amino acids. Here the CDR3 DNA reads TGCGCCAGCAGCTGGGAGGGGGTACAGAATAATTCACCCCTCCACTTT. Translation: CASSWEGVQNNSPLHF.

The genes are TRBV2 and TRBJ2-7, with a weak D call TRBD2 (6 bases). CDR3 length equals 14 residues. The ends were cut back, 4 bases at V and 3 bases at J, with 13 bases in the middle. The germline gives CDR1 SNHLY, CDR2 FYNNEI. The CDR3 protein is CASSGGLRGYEQYF. CDR3 in DNA: TGTGCCAGCAGTGGGGGACTCAGAGGCTACGAGCAGTACTTC.

The V and J genes are TRBV5-1 and TRBJ2-5; D is perhaps TRBD1 (6 bases). Germline V lookup: CDR1 SGHRS, CDR2 YFSETQ. The CDR3 extends over 15 amino acids. V lost 0 bases and J 2 bases, leaving 11 bases between the germline ends. CDR3 residues: CASSLGDIEQETQYF. In nucleotides, the CDR3 is TGCGCCAGCAGCTTGGGGGACATAGAACAAGAGACCCAGTACTTC.

The rearrangement joins TRBV7-3 to TRBJ2-3, with 14 bases that match TRBD2. Looked up from germline, CDR1 is SGHTA and CDR2 is FQGTGA. CDR3 length: 17 amino acids. J gave up 2 bases and V 1 base, and 2 bases lay outside the gene matches. CDR3 sequence: CASSLRLAGGITDTQYF. CDR3 DNA sequence: TGTGCCAGCAGCTTAAGACTAGCGGGGGGGATCACAGATACGCAGTATTTT.